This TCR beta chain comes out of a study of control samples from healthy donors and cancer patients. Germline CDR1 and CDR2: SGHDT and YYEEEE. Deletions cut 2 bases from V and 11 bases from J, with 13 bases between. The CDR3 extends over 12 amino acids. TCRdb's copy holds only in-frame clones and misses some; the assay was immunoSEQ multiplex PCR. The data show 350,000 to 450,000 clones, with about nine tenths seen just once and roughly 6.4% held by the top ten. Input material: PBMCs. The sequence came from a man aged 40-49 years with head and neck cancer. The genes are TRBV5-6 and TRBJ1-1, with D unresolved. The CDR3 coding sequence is TGTGCCAGCAGCTTTCCAGGAGTCGAGGCTTTCTTT. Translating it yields CASSFPGVEAFF.